The 17 T cell receptor beta chains in this list originate from one sample, sequenced in a study of blood T cell repertoires in COVID-19. The table came from immunoSEQ multiplex PCR; TCRdb's copy has only in-frame clones and leaves some out. The sample holds 300,000 or so clones, about 86% seen once. The sample consisted of PBMCs or T cells enriched from blood (not recorded which). The receptor set was obtained from a woman between 40 and 55 years old with acute COVID-19.

CDR3 DNA: TGTGCCAGCAGTAAAGGAGGACGACCCTATGGCTACACCTTC. It is translated as CASSKGGRPYGYTF. The rearrangement uses TRBV6-2 or TRBV6-3 and TRBJ1-2; D is unclear. Germline V gene lookup returns CDR1 MNHEY and CDR2 SVGEGT. V lost 5 bases to trimming and J lost 4 bases, with 14 bases between them. The CDR3 extends over 14 amino acids.

This clone occurred a few times. The chain has TRBV7-9 and TRBJ1-6, with 7 bases matching TRBD1. This CDR3 spans 14 amino acids. Germline CDR1 reads SEHNR; CDR2 reads FQNEAQ (reference sequence). Germline trimming cut 3 bases from V and 8 bases from J; bases unmatched to any gene: 4. CDR3 protein: CASSLGQGDSPLHF. The CDR3 DNA sequence: TGTGCCAGCAGCTTGGGGCAGGGGGATTCACCCCTCCACTTT.

The chain is built from TRBV7-2 and TRBJ1-2, with 10 bases fitting TRBD1. The germline V gene has CDR1 SGHTA and CDR2 FQGNSA. The CDR3 is 15 residues long. Trimming removed 5 bases from V and 6 bases from J; junction bases left unmatched: 9. The CDR3, as DNA: TGTGCCAGCAGCGCAATGGGGACAGGGGTCGATGGCTACACCTTC. Its protein is CASSAMGTGVDGYTF.

V usage is TRBV28 and J usage is TRBJ2-2, with D possibly TRBD2 on 6 matching bases. V lost 6 bases to trimming and J lost 4 bases, with 12 bases between them. This CDR3 is built from 14 residues. Per germline, CDR1 MDHEN and CDR2 SYDVKM. In nucleotides, the CDR3 is TGTGCCAGCAGCCGCGCGGGGACCACCGGGGAGCTGTTTTTT. It is translated as CASSRAGTTGELFF.

This rearrangement joins TRBV7-3 to TRBJ2-1; TRBD2 agrees at 14 bases. The J segment lost 4 bases and the V segment lost 5 bases, leaving 10 bases of the junction unmatched. The CDR3 contains 18 residues. Germline values: CDR1 SGHTA, CDR2 FQGTGA. The CDR3 region has the DNA TGTGCCAGCAGCCCCTCCTTTGGACTAGCGGGAGGTTACAATGAGCAGTTCTTC. It specifies CASSPSFGLAGGYNEQFF.

The chain combines TRBV28 with TRBJ2-7, with D tentatively TRBD1 (6 bases). V lost 8 bases to trimming and J lost 8 bases, with 13 bases between them. CDR1 is MDHEN and CDR2 is SYDVKM in the germline V gene. The CDR3 loop spans 11 amino acids. CDR3 sequence: CASGQTTKQYF. For the CDR3, the DNA is TGTGCCAGCGGACAGACTACGAAGCAGTACTTC.

The chain couples TRBV28 to TRBJ2-7, with D possibly being TRBD2 (6 bases). Between the trimmed V and J ends, which lost 5 bases and 2 bases, there was a span of 16 bases. Per germline, CDR1 MDHEN and CDR2 SYDVKM. The CDR3 extends over 15 amino acids. The chain's CDR3 is CASSPRRGGAYEQYF. The DNA for the CDR3 is TGTGCCAGCAGTCCCAGGCGGGGAGGCGCCTACGAGCAGTACTTC.

This clone was seen a handful of times. The V call is TRBV27, the J call TRBJ2-2; D perhaps matches TRBD1 (6 bases). The CDR3 runs to 17 residues. The germline CDR1 and CDR2 sequences are MNHEY and SMNVEV (reference sequence). Trimming shortened V by 3 bases and J by 6 bases, and 20 bases separated the two germline ends. The CDR3 region has the DNA TGTGCCAGCAGTTTTGAAAAGTCTCAGGGGTATTCCGGGGAGCTGTTTTTT. Protein: CASSFEKSQGYSGELFF.

For the CDR3, the DNA is TGTGCCAGCATCTGGACAGGGTGGGGAAATAATGAGCAGTTCTTC. This sequence encodes CASIWTGWGNNEQFF. The chain employs TRBV6-5 and TRBJ2-1; 8 bases fit TRBD1. The CDR3 extends over 15 amino acids. Trimming cost V 7 bases and J 7 bases; bases outside gene matches: 12. Germline loops: CDR1 MNHEY, CDR2 SVGAGI.

The rearrangement links TRBV7-2 to TRBJ2-2; TRBD2 aligns across 10 bases. After removal of 2 bases from V and 0 bases from J, the junction contained 6 bases not matched to a gene. This CDR3 has 18 amino acids. Germline loops: CDR1 SGHTA, CDR2 FQGNSA. The CDR3 reads CASSLRTSGYANTGELFF. The CDR3 coding sequence is TGTGCCAGCAGCTTACGGACTAGCGGCTACGCGAACACCGGGGAGCTGTTTTTT.

The genes are TRBV5-6 and TRBJ1-2; D is undetermined. CDR3 length: 13 amino acids. V was pared by 0 bases and J by 7 bases, with 10 bases between. Germline values: CDR1 SGHDT, CDR2 YYEEEE. The CDR3, as DNA: TGTGCCAGCAGCTTGGCCCATAAGCCTGGCTACACCTTC. This sequence encodes CASSLAHKPGYTF.

The chain is built from TRBV28 and TRBJ1-2; no definite D call. The V end was cut by 2 bases, the J end by 3 bases, with 13 bases between. The CDR3 runs to 15 residues. Germline V lookup: CDR1 MDHEN, CDR2 SYDVKM. The CDR3 nucleotides read TGTGCCAGCAGTTTACCGGGAGAGGGATACTATGGCTACACCTTC. It specifies CASSLPGEGYYGYTF.

V gene TRBV5-3 combines with J gene TRBJ1-2, with TRBD1 matching 8 bases. TRBV5-3 is classed as an ORF, of uncertain function. The junction had 5 bases not matched to a gene; V was cut back by 4 bases and J by 3 bases. This CDR3 is 14 amino acids long. This CDR3 is CARSPGQGYYGYTF. The CDR3 nucleotides are TGTGCCAGAAGCCCAGGACAGGGCTACTATGGCTACACCTTC.

A single count supports this clone. CDR3 bases: TGTGCCAGTAGTGGTGTCGAGAGGGGCTACACCTTC. As protein: CASSGVERGYTF. The V gene is TRBV19, the J gene TRBJ1-2, with unresolved D. Germline-derived CDR1 and CDR2 are LNHDA and SQIVND (reference sequence). The CDR3 is 12 residues long. The V end lost 5 bases, the J end lost 8 bases, and 12 bases lay between the germline ends.

The gene calls are TRBV7-2 and TRBJ2-5, with a tentative D call TRBD1 (5 bases). Germline assignment: CDR1 SGHTA and CDR2 FQGNSA. The V end lost 0 bases, the J end lost 0 bases, and 14 bases lay between the germline ends. This CDR3 region has 17 residues. For the CDR3, the DNA is TGTGCCAGCAGCTTAGCCCCAGGGTATGAGAACCAAGAGACCCAGTACTTC. Amino acids: CASSLAPGYENQETQYF.

The chain is built from TRBV4-1 and TRBJ1-1; 9 nucleotides match TRBD1. Unmatched junction bases numbered 8, after V lost 4 bases and J lost 2 bases. CDR3 length equals 16 residues. CDR1 MGHRA and CDR2 YSYEKL come from the germline V gene. CDR3 loop: CASSLGTGGLNTEAFF. In nucleotides, the CDR3 is TGCGCCAGCAGCCTGGGTACAGGGGGCCTAAACACTGAAGCTTTCTTT.

The chain recombines TRBV5-1 with TRBJ2-1; 11 bases map to TRBD2. Germline CDR1 and CDR2: SGHRS and YFSETQ. The V segment lost 3 bases and the J segment 5 bases; nucleotides outside the gene matches: 7. The CDR3 extends over 16 amino acids. As DNA, the CDR3 is TGCGCCAGCAGCTGGGTACTAGCGGGAGAGGACAATGAGCAGTTCTTC. This translates into CASSWVLAGEDNEQFF.